This T cell receptor beta chain was observed in a study of T-cell memory formation after mild COVID-19 (dated by TCRdb to about 2021). The study in broad terms: TCR sequence clusters from the two donors were largely donor specific. In a couple of donors, T-cell clones that expanded and contracted after mild COVID-19 were followed by sequencing TCRalpha and TCRbeta repertoires longitudinally. The cohort was made up of two young adult volunteers, one female and one male, who were previously healthy.

This sample was sequenced with an Illumina NovaSeq 6000. TCRalpha and TCRbeta cDNA libraries were built by 5'RACE with constant-segment primers, adding sample barcodes and unique molecular identifiers. RNA was extracted from every sample with Trizol reagent. Libraries were amplified in two PCR steps, with a second sample barcode and Illumina TruSeq adapters added in the second step. Sequencing of libraries was performed on an Illumina NovaSeq with 2 x 150 bp paired-end reads. As for the original processing: The reads were demultiplexed and collapsed into UMI-guided consensus sequences using migec v1.2.7. Using mixcr v2.1.11, the UMI consensuses were aligned to TRA and TRB V and J templates and assembled into clonotypes. A clonotype was counted as expanded or contracted only if both edgeR and NoisET called the change significant, with noise models trained on biological replicates. edgeR calls used a false discovery rate-adjusted p below 0.01 and a log2 fold-change threshold of 1. As an exploratory analysis of dynamics, max-normalized trajectories of the 1000 most abundant clonotypes were examined with PCA combined with hierarchical clustering. Each responding clone was given a CD4 or CD8 phenotype based on the CD4+ and CD8+ repertoires, which had been sequenced separately. TCRdb reprocessed the public reads (quality trimming at Q25 with fastp, clone calling with MiXCR) and kept in-frame beta chains. Each CDR3 protein appears once, grouped with its most common genes and DNA. The authors' filters were not applied to this entry. In this sample the table shows 350,000 to 450,000 distinct CDR3 sequences, over 15% of which occur a single time. The top ten clonotypes cover around 8% of the sample.

For CDR1 and CDR2, the germline V gene (reference sequence) lists SGHKS and YYEKEE. V and J are truncated by 0 bases and 5 bases respectively, leaving an intervening sequence of 12 bases. The CDR3 sequence holds 15 residues, the cysteine and phenylalanine included. Only CDR3 DNA remains: 45 bases, in frame from the first base. Overall results and qualifications from the work: From day 15 to 85, contracting clones showed balanced CD4/CD8 phenotypes, whereas a second wave of clones that expanded from day 15 to 37 leaned towards CD4+. The study included only a couple of mild cases, and larger cohorts that include severe cases with pre-infection samples were judged to be necessary. Some responding clones were detected in pre-infection memory, which suggested that pre-existing cross-reactive memory T cells had joined the SARS-CoV-2 response. SARS-CoV-2 specificity was not confirmed for the second-wave clones peaking on day 37. Contracting CD4+ clones were found mainly in CM and EM memory subsets, while CD8+ clones were enriched in EMRA.

Ficoll-Paque density gradient centrifugation was used to isolate PBMCs. A word on this clonotype: Its antigen is unknown. The input lacks base qualities; no much larger clone sits a single base away.

Specimen: PBMCs or a T cell subset sorted from them (not recorded which). The V gene is TRBV5-5 and the J gene is TRBJ2-1; the D gene is perhaps TRBD1, from 5 matching bases. The source is an adult woman who had mild COVID-19 (a few samples of this study predate the infection). The sample titles of this study are shuffled in the database, so cell type and time point are left out; the donor was told from shared clones. The DNA sequence is as follows: TGTGCCAGCAGCTTGGATCTGGTGGGGCACAATGAGCAGTTCTTC. This is translated as CASSLDLVGHNEQFF. The CDR3 plus the reference TRBV5-5 and TRBJ2-1 genes for the other parts give the full variable domain: DAGVTQSPTHLIKTRGQQVTLRCSPISGHKSVSWYQQVLGQGPQFIFQYYEKEERGRGNFPDRFSARQFPNYSSELNVNALLLGDSALYLCASSLDLVGHNEQFFGPGTRLTVL.